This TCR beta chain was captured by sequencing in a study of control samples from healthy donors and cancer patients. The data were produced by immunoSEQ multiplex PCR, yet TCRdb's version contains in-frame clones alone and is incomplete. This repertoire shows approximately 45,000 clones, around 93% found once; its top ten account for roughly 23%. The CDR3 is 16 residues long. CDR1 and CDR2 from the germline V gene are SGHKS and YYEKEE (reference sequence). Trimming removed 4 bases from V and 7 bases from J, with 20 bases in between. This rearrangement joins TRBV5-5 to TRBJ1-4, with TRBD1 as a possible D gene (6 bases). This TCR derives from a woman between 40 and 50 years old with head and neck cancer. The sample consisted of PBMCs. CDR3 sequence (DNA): TGTGCCAGCAGCCGAAGTCCGGAACAGGGCGGTGAAAAACTGTTTTTT. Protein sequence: CASSRSPEQGGEKLFF.